This T cell receptor beta chain was captured in a study of OX40 agonist ivuxolimab in advanced cancers. Germline V gene data show CDR1 as SSHAT and CDR2 as FNYEAQ (reference sequence). This CDR3 has 14 residues. V was cut by 1 base and J by 2 bases, with 5 bases left in between. The assay was immunoSEQ multiplex PCR, and TCRdb's table has in-frame clones only and misses some. The sample includes tens of thousands of clones, more than 85% seen only once; the top ten take about 13%. The clonotype was recovered from an adult with an advanced solid tumor such as melanoma, head and neck, liver or kidney cancer. This chain connects TRBV7-7 to TRBJ2-2; no reliable D call. The material sequenced was CD4+ or CD8+ T cells sorted from blood, taken in a trial of the OX40 agonist ivuxolimab. The CDR3 sequence: CASSLGVNTGELFF. In nucleotides, the CDR3 is TGTGCCAGCAGCTTAGGGGTCAACACCGGGGAGCTGTTTTTT. Complete variable domain (other parts from reference TRBV7-7 and TRBJ2-2): GAGVSQSPRYKVTKRGQDVTLRCDPISSHATLYWYQQALGQGPEFLTYFNYEAQPDKSGLPSDRFSAERPEGSISTLTIQRTEQRDSAMYRCASSLGVNTGELFFGEGSRLTVL.